This T cell receptor (beta chain) was sequenced during a study of CD8 T cell repertoires and HIV-1 epitope variants. The CDR3 runs 14 residues. V gave up 6 bases and J gave up 8 bases; unmatched junction bases: 5. The germline V gene has CDR1 ENHRY and CDR2 SYGVKD. This table comes from immunoSEQ multiplex PCR, and its TCRdb copy is limited to in-frame clones, with some not included. The data show under 5,500 clones, approximately 71% seen once. As concerns this clone: Its antigen is currently unknown.

This chain connects TRBV10-3 to TRBJ2-1; 12 nucleotides line up with TRBD1. The origin of this receptor is a male donor with HIV. Sequencing was performed on cultured CD8+ T cells derived from PBMCs. CDR3 protein: CAIRIGTGGYEQFF. The DNA for the CDR3 is TGTGCCATCAGGATTGGGACAGGGGGCTATGAGCAGTTCTTC.